One and the same sample provided the 6 T cell receptor beta chains below, sequenced in a study of regulatory T cells in long-lasting Graves disease. With iRepertoire HTBI primers and Arm-PCR of CDR3 regions, TCR beta libraries were built. TCRdb analysed the multiplex PCR reads with MiXCR anew, one entry per CDR3 protein. The table has a few hundred thousand distinct CDR3 sequences, roughly 14% seen once; the top ten hold more than 8.5%. Indicated time point: newly diagnosed GD, antithyroid drugs for less than 3 months. The TCR library was prepared using RNA isolated from PBMCs. The sample also formed part of further work on T cells in Graves' hyperthyroidism and ophthalmopathy.

Sequencing used peripheral blood mononuclear cells (PBMCs), obtained at new diagnosis, from a patient treated with antithyroid drugs. All receptors derive from a man aged 30 to 39 with Graves disease.

This clonotype was detected only once. The J gene is TRBJ2-1, the V gene TRBV28; TRBD2 matches 10 bases. Germline loops: CDR1 MDHEN, CDR2 SYDVKM. V shed 4 bases and J 3 bases; nucleotides not matched to a gene: 9. This CDR3 is 17 amino acids long. CDR3 sequence: CASSWPSGSQSYNEQFF. The DNA for the CDR3 is TGTGCCAGCAGTTGGCCTAGCGGGAGTCAAAGCTACAATGAGCAGTTCTTC.

This clonotype showed up just a few times. V and J are TRBV19 and TRBJ1-6, with a possible D match to TRBD1 (5 bases). This CDR3 has 15 amino acids. V was trimmed by 5 bases and J by 8 bases, leaving 16 bases between them. The germline gives CDR1 LNHDA, CDR2 SQIVND (reference sequence). CDR3 DNA sequence: TGTGCCAGTAGTGCCAGGGATATGGGGGATTCACCCCTCCACTTT. This codes for CASSARDMGDSPLHF.

Ten or more counts support this clonotype. This chain uses TRBV3-1 with TRBJ1-6, with D possibly being TRBD1 (5 bases). The CDR3 has 14 residues. CDR1 is LGHDT and CDR2 is YNNKEL in the germline V gene (reference sequence). Trimming shortened V by 4 bases and J by 9 bases, and 13 bases separated the two germline ends. CDR3 residues: CASSRGTEGSPLHF. CDR3 sequence (DNA): TGTGCCAGCAGCCGCGGGACCGAGGGTTCACCCCTCCACTTT.

To note about this clonotype: The junction departs from the called germline gene at one end, perhaps through a read error. The V call is TRBV11-2, the J call TRBJ2-7, with 9 bases lining up with TRBD2. Germline V gives CDR1 SGHAT, CDR2 FQNNGV. This CDR3 is 16 amino acids long. For the CDR3, the DNA is TGTGCCAGCAGCTTAGATATTAGCGGGAGATACTGCGAGCAGTGCTTC. It specifies CASSLDISGRYCEQCF.

There are a few counts of this clonotype. The chain joins TRBV15 to TRBJ2-7; D remains ambiguous. This CDR3 contains 14 residues. V was cut by 0 bases and J by 0 bases, with 6 bases left in between. The germline CDR1 and CDR2 sequences are LNHNV and YYDKDF (reference sequence). CDR3 amino acids: CATSRDRNSYEQYF. As DNA, the CDR3 is TGTGCCACCAGCAGAGATAGAAACTCCTACGAGCAGTACTTC.

The gene calls are TRBV4-1 and TRBJ1-1; D is unresolved. The germline V gene encodes CDR1 MGHRA and CDR2 YSYEKL. This CDR3 spans 14 amino acids. The V end lost 6 bases, the J end lost 0 bases, and 11 bases lay between the germline ends. In DNA, the CDR3 is TGCGCCAGCAGATCCGCTACTATGAACACTGAAGCTTTCTTT. Its protein is CASRSATMNTEAFF.